This T cell receptor beta chain appears in the sequencing data of a study of shared clonotypes between healthy human individuals. Points on this clone: Its antigen is still unknown.

General study points: In general, naive subsets displayed greater estimated richness than memory subsets did.

There are 15 residues in the CDR3. Germline CDR1 is MNHEY and CDR2 is SVGAGI. V dropped 6 bases and J dropped 1 base, with 10 bases sitting between them. The authors' processing: With immunoSEQ giving junction-only sequences and no quality scores, filtering differed. Produced via immunoSEQ multiplex PCR; TCRdb's table is partial and in-frame only. V and J calls and clone size are as listed in that table; D and trimming were resolved from the DNA. The sample comprises millions of clones, 85% to 95% of which are singletons, and 0.13% rests with the top ten. Naive CD45RA+ and memory CD45RA-negative subsets were split from CD4+ cells.

V usage is TRBV6-5 and J usage is TRBJ2-6; D may match TRBD1 or TRBD2 (5 bases each). The material sequenced was naive CD4+ T cells sorted from blood. Subset described: CD45RA+ positively selected. The receptor was derived from a man aged 18 to 29 in good health. DNA for the CDR3: TGTGCCAGCAGAGGAGGACAATCTGGGGCCAACGTCCTGACTTTC. Translation gives CASRGGQSGANVLTF.